Each of the 25 T cell receptor beta chains below was sequenced from the same sample in a study of T cells after yellow fever vaccination. TCRdb reprocessed the 5' RACE reads via MiXCR and lists one record per CDR3 protein. The table lists around 49,000 distinct CDR3 sequences, roughly 7% of them singletons, with 14% to 15% in the top ten. Sequenced material: CD8+ T cells not binding an NS4B(214-222) dextramer, sorted from PBMCs, taken 45 days after the yellow fever booster vaccination. These receptors originate from a man aged 30-40 years who received the YFV17D yellow fever vaccine.

There are many counts of this clonotype. The chain joins TRBV7-9 to TRBJ2-3, with 8 bases that match TRBD2. The CDR3 loop spans 15 amino acids. The V gene's germline CDR1 is SEHNR and CDR2 FQNEAQ (reference sequence). J lost 5 bases, V lost 1 base, and 5 bases had no gene match. CDR3 region: CASSLGGLVQDTQYF. The CDR3 DNA reads as TGTGCCAGCAGCTTAGGGGGACTAGTTCAAGATACGCAGTATTTT.

This clonotype was seen repeatedly, ten times or more. The chain uses TRBV6-1 and TRBJ2-5; D may be TRBD2 (6 bases). Germline CDR1 and CDR2: MNHNS and SASEGT. With 4 bases removed from V and 5 bases from J, the gap between germline ends came to 20 bases. The CDR3 extends over 16 amino acids. The DNA of the CDR3 is TGTGCCAGCAGTGGCCGAGGAGGGCCCCTGAGGGAGACCCAGTACTTC. It specifies CASSGRGGPLRETQYF.

A word on this clonotype: A clone one base away is much larger, so this may be a read error. The chain links TRBV7-2 to TRBJ2-3; 12 nucleotides match TRBD2. Germline V gives CDR1 SGHTA, CDR2 FQGNSA. The CDR3 runs to 17 residues. The CDR3 sequence is CAISVTSGSSLTDTQYF. The CDR3, as DNA: TGTGCCATCAGCGTGACTAGCGGGAGTTCTCTCACAGATACGCAGTATTTT.

The table lists this clonotype with many counts. The chain uses TRBV7-2 and TRBJ2-1, with D perhaps TRBD2 (5 bases). V gave up 2 bases and J gave up 0 bases, with 14 bases separating them. CDR1 SGHTA and CDR2 FQGNSA come from the germline V gene. The CDR3 is made up of 17 amino acids. For the CDR3, the DNA is TGTGCCAGCAGCTTATCTCTAGCTTTGAGCTCCTACAATGAGCAGTTCTTC. It codes for CASSLSLALSSYNEQFF.

This clonotype came up many times. The chain links TRBV29-1 to TRBJ2-5; a possible D gene is TRBD1 (5 bases). CDR3 length: 13 residues. CDR1 is SQVTM, CDR2 ANQGSEA, per germline. The germline V and J ends were trimmed by 4 bases and 0 bases, with 9 bases remaining between them. The CDR3 DNA sequence: TGCAGCGTTGTACCAGGGTACCAAGAGACCCAGTACTTC. This codes for CSVVPGYQETQYF.

This clonotype turned up a few times. This chain uses TRBV10-2 with TRBJ2-5; D is perhaps TRBD2 (6 bases). Germline V gene sequence: CDR1 WSHSY, CDR2 SAAADI. Trimming took 8 bases from V and 5 from J, leaving 15 bases between them. The CDR3 spans 13 residues. The CDR3 spells CASAGSSVETQYF. The CDR3 DNA reads as TGCGCCAGCGCCGGGAGTTCCGTCGAGACCCAGTACTTC.

This clonotype was picked up many times. The rearrangement uses TRBV29-1 and TRBJ2-3, with D perhaps assigned TRBD1 or TRBD2 (5 bases each). V dropped 6 bases and J dropped 4 bases, with 20 bases sitting between them. In germline, CDR1 is SQVTM, CDR2 ANQGSEA. This CDR3 comprises 15 residues. The DNA for the CDR3 is TGCAGCGTACCGGGACCCCGATTGGGCCCAGATACGCAGTATTTT. Its protein product is CSVPGPRLGPDTQYF.

This clonotype was observed at least ten times. V usage is TRBV29-1 and J usage is TRBJ2-7; D is uncertain. This CDR3 has 13 amino acids. Germline values: CDR1 SQVTM, CDR2 ANQGSEA. The V and J ends lost 1 base and 3 bases respectively, with 10 bases between them. Here the CDR3 reads CSVEGAGDYEQYF. CDR3 nucleotides: TGCAGCGTTGAAGGGGCAGGTGACTACGAGCAGTACTTC.

There are many counts of this clonotype. The V and J genes are TRBV4-3 and TRBJ2-5; 8 bases are shared with TRBD1. Germline CDR1 LGHNA, CDR2 YSLEER. V lost 0 bases to trimming and J lost 2 bases; unmatched junction nucleotides: 11. This CDR3 comprises 18 residues. The CDR3 bases are TGCGCCAGCAGCCAAGACCTTCTTAGACAGGGGAGTCAAGAGACCCAGTACTTC. Amino acids: CASSQDLLRQGSQETQYF.

Only a few counts were recorded for this clonotype. The chain carries TRBV6-2 or TRBV6-3 and TRBJ2-1; 14 positions match TRBD2. The length of the CDR3 is 19 residues. Germline-derived CDR1 and CDR2 are MNHEY and SVGEGT. The J segment lost 4 bases and the V segment lost 7 bases, leaving 15 bases of the junction unmatched. The CDR3 is CASTPSRLAGGPGYNEQFF. Here the CDR3 DNA reads TGTGCCAGCACCCCCAGTCGACTAGCGGGAGGGCCGGGATACAATGAGCAGTTCTTC.

The table lists this clonotype with many counts. This rearrangement joins TRBV11-3 to TRBJ2-1; D unresolved. Trimming removed 5 bases from V and 8 bases from J, with 19 bases in between. Germline assignment: CDR1 SGHNT and CDR2 YENEEA. The CDR3 is 15 amino acids. CDR3: CASSPGQVEYYEQFF. CDR3 nucleotides: TGTGCCAGCAGCCCTGGCCAGGTTGAGTATTATGAGCAGTTCTTC.

This clonotype was counted only a few times. The chain is built from TRBV5-4 and TRBJ2-3; D tentatively fits TRBD1 or TRBD2 (5 bases each). The germline V gene encodes CDR1 SGHNT and CDR2 YYREEE (reference sequence). V dropped 0 bases and J dropped 4 bases, with 9 bases sitting between them. This CDR3 region has 14 residues. As DNA, the CDR3 is TGTGCCAGCAGCTTGGAGTGGGACCCAGATACGCAGTATTTT. Residues: CASSLEWDPDTQYF.

This clonotype was counted at least ten times. The junction does not match germline at one end; this may be a read error. The CDR3, as DNA: TGTGCCAGCAGCCTAGCGGGAGTAGACGAGCAGTTCTTC. The encoded protein is CASSLAGVDEQFF. The chain joins TRBV7-2 to TRBJ2-1; 10 nucleotides align to TRBD2. Germline CDR1 reads SGHTA; CDR2 reads FQGNSA. The CDR3 loop spans 13 amino acids.

There are many counts of this clonotype. The chain links TRBV6-1 to TRBJ2-7, with 7 nucleotides matching TRBD2. Losses at the gene ends were 7 bases for V and 3 bases for J; bases not matched to a gene: 6. Germline CDR1 MNHNS, CDR2 SASEGT. The CDR3 spans 13 residues. This chain's CDR3 is CASNPASGYEQYF. The CDR3 DNA follows: TGTGCCAGCAACCCCGCTAGCGGCTACGAGCAGTACTTC.

Ten or more counts support this clonotype. The chain combines TRBV6-5 with TRBJ2-7; no firm D call. Between the trimmed V and J ends, which lost 0 bases and 5 bases, there was a span of 14 bases. Germline V gives CDR1 MNHEY, CDR2 SVGAGI. The CDR3 consists of 15 residues. CDR3: CASSYSSTWTHEQYF. CDR3 DNA sequence: TGTGCCAGCAGTTACTCGTCAACTTGGACCCACGAGCAGTACTTC.

This clonotype was counted at least ten times. This chain links TRBV27 with TRBJ2-2; D unclear. Germline CDR1 reads MNHEY; CDR2 reads SMNVEV (reference sequence). Trimming stripped 5 bases from V and 6 bases from J, with 10 bases between. CDR3 length: 13 amino acids. The CDR3 DNA sequence: TGTGCCAGCAGTCCAACCAATCCCGGGGAGCTGTTTTTT. Its protein is CASSPTNPGELFF.

This clonotype was seen ten or more times. This chain joins TRBV7-2 and TRBJ2-1; D unresolved. CDR1 and CDR2 from the germline V gene are SGHTA and FQGNSA. The length of the CDR3 is 12 residues. V was cut by 5 bases and J by 1 base, with 3 bases left in between. CDR3 in DNA: TGTGCCAGCAGCGGGTCCTACAATGAGCAGTTCTTC. This translates into CASSGSYNEQFF.

The table lists this clonotype with many counts. V and J are TRBV29-1 and TRBJ2-7; 8 bases map to TRBD1. CDR1 is SQVTM, CDR2 ANQGSEA, per germline. The CDR3 is made up of 14 amino acids. V trimming: 6 bases; J trimming: 1 base; junction bases outside the gene matches: 8. CDR3 sequence: CSVLTGTGSYEQYF. The CDR3 nucleotides read TGCAGCGTCCTAACCGGGACAGGTTCCTACGAGCAGTACTTC.

There are many counts of this clonotype. The chain links TRBV4-3 to TRBJ2-7, with 9 bases identical to TRBD1. CDR3 length equals 13 residues. The germline gives CDR1 LGHNA, CDR2 YSLEER. The ends lost 4 bases at V and 4 bases at J; junction bases unmatched: 2. CDR3 nucleotide sequence: TGCGCCAGCAGCCGGGGACAGGGATACGAGCAGTACTTC. Amino acids: CASSRGQGYEQYF.

This clonotype was detected ten times or more. The genes are TRBV3-1 and TRBJ2-1; TRBD2 might be the D (7 bases). Looked up from germline, CDR1 is LGHDT and CDR2 is YNNKEL (reference sequence). This CDR3 comprises 17 residues. V was shortened by 4 bases and J by 1 base, with 17 bases between the two germline ends. The CDR3 bases are TGTGCCAGCAGCCGGGGGGGGGCTAGTAGATCCTACAATGAGCAGTTCTTC. This encodes CASSRGGASRSYNEQFF.

This clonotype occurred many times. V is TRBV28 and J is TRBJ2-2; D gene unclear. The germline V gene has CDR1 MDHEN and CDR2 SYDVKM. The CDR3 covers 15 residues. Trimming left V 8 bases short and J 2 bases short, with 15 bases between. CDR3 coding DNA: TGTGCCAGCTCCAGGCCCTTACCAAACACCGGGGAGCTGTTTTTT. Translation: CASSRPLPNTGELFF.

In its sample, this clonotype was seen many times. CDR3 protein: CAISEGGLAGEETQYF. The CDR3 DNA follows: TGTGCCATCAGTGAGGGGGGACTAGCGGGAGAAGAGACCCAGTACTTC. This chain links TRBV10-3 with TRBJ2-5, with 14 bases that match TRBD2. The V gene end was trimmed by 2 bases and the J gene end by 3 bases; junction bases not matched to a gene: 2. Germline CDR1 and CDR2: ENHRY and SYGVKD. The CDR3 has 16 residues.

This clonotype was counted many times. The chain recombines TRBV13 with TRBJ2-1, with 10 bases matching TRBD2. The trim removed 5 bases at V and 9 bases at J, leaving 4 bases unmatched. In germline, CDR1 is PRHDT, CDR2 FYEKMQ (reference sequence). This CDR3 region has 13 residues. In DNA form, the CDR3 reads TGTGCCAGCAGCCTAGCGGGAGCTAGTGAGCAGTTCTTC. It translates to CASSLAGASEQFF.

This clonotype was observed a few times. The J gene is TRBJ2-2, the V gene TRBV6-1; 7 bases are a match to TRBD1. V shed 6 bases, J shed 0 bases, and the junction held 4 bases outside the gene matches. The germline gives CDR1 MNHNS, CDR2 SASEGT. The CDR3 is made up of 15 amino acids. Here the CDR3 DNA reads TGTGCCAGCAGGCCCGGGACAGCGAACACCGGGGAGCTGTTTTTT. It encodes CASRPGTANTGELFF.

This clonotype was recorded many times. The chain carries TRBV29-1 and TRBJ2-5, with TRBD2 matching over 9 bases. CDR1 and CDR2 (germline): SQVTM, ANQGSEA. This CDR3 spans 13 amino acids. J lost 5 bases, V lost 1 base, and 2 bases had no gene match. The DNA of the CDR3 is TGCAGCGTTGAAGCGGGACTAGCTGAGACCCAGTACTTC. Protein sequence: CSVEAGLAETQYF.